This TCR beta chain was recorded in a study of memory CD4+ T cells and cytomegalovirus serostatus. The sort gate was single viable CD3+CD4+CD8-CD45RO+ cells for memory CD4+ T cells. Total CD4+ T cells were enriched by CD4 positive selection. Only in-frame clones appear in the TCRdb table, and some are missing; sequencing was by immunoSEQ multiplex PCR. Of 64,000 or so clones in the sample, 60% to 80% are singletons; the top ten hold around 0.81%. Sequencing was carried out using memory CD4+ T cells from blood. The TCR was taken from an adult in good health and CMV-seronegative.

CDR3: CASSLQGNSGANVLTF. The CDR3 region has the DNA TGCGCCAGCAGCTTACAGGGGAACTCTGGGGCCAACGTCCTGACTTTC. The chain couples TRBV5-1 to TRBJ2-6, with TRBD1 matching 7 bases. This CDR3 has 16 amino acids. V trimming: 2 bases; J trimming: 0 bases; junction bases outside the gene matches: 2. Germline CDR1 is SGHRS and CDR2 is YFSETQ.